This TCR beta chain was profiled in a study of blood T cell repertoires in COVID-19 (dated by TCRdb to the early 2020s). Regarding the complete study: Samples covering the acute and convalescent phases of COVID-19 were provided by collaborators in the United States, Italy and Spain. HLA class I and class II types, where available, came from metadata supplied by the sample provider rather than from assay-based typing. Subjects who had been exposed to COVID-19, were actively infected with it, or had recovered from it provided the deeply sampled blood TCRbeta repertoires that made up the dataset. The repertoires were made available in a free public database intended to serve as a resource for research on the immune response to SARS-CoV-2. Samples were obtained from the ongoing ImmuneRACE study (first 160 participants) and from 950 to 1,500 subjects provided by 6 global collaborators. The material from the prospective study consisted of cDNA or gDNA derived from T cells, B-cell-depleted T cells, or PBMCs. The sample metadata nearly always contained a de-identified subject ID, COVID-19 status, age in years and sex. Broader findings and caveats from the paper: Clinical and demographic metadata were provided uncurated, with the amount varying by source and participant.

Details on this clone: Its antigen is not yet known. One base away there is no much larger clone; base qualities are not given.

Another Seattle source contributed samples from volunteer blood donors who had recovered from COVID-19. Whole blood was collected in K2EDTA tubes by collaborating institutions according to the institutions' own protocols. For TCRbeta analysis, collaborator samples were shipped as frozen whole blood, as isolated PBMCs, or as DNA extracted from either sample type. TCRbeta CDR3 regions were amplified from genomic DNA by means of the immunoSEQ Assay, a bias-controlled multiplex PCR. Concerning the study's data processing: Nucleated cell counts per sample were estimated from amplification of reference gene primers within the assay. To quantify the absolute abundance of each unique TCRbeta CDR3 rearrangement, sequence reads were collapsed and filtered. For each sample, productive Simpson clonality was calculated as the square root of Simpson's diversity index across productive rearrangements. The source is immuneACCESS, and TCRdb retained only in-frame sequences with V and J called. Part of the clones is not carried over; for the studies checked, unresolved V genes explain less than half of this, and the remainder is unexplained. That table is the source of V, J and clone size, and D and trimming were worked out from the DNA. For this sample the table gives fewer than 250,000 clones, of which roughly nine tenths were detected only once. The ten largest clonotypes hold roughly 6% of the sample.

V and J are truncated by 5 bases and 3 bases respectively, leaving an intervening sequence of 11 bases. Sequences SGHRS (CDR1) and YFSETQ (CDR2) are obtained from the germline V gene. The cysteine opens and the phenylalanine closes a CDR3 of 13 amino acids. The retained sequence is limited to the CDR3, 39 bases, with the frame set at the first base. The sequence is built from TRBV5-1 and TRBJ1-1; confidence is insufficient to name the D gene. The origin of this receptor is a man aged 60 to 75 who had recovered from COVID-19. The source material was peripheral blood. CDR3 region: CASSGTGHTEAFF. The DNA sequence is TGCGCCAGCAGTGGAACGGGTCACACTGAAGCTTTCTTT.